This T cell receptor (beta chain) stems from a study of control samples from healthy donors and cancer patients. Generated by immunoSEQ multiplex PCR, the TCRdb table keeps only in-frame clones and is missing some. The table has 200,000 to 250,000 clones, roughly 94% seen once. This CDR3 has 13 residues. The V end was cut by 7 bases, the J end by 2 bases, with 11 bases between. The germline V gene encodes CDR1 SEHNR and CDR2 FQNEAQ (reference sequence). The TCR comes from a man aged 50-60 years in good health. The rearrangement joins TRBV7-9 to TRBJ1-1; D may be TRBD1 (5 bases). The source material was blood. The CDR3 region is CASNRQLNTEAFF. The CDR3 nucleotides read TGTGCCAGCAACCGACAGTTAAACACTGAAGCTTTCTTT.